This T cell receptor beta chain was identified in a study of CD8+CD57+ T cells in acquired aplastic anemia. Profiling of TCR beta VDJ combinations and CDR3 sequences used genomic DNA as template. TCRdb processed the reads anew with MiXCR; each CDR3 protein has one entry. The sample has roughly 500,000 distinct CDR3 sequences, approximately 32% seen once. Patients chosen for sequencing had CD8+CD57+ cells that had expanded, as shown by flow cytometry. V was cut by 2 bases and J by 7 bases, with 15 bases left in between. The CDR3 extends over 14 amino acids. CDR1 and CDR2 (germline): LGHDT, YNNKEL (reference sequence).

The chain carries TRBV3-1 and TRBJ2-7; either TRBD1 or TRBD2 may supply D (5 bases each). The TCR was taken from a human donor with aplastic anemia. Sample: sorted CD4+, CD8+, or CD8+CD57+ T cells (not recorded which) from PBMCs. Here the CDR3 DNA reads TGTGCCAGCAGCCAACTACAAGAGGGGAGTGAGCAGTACTTC. Translating it yields CASSQLQEGSEQYF.